The sequence of this T cell receptor (beta chain) was determined in a study of regulatory T cells in long-lasting Graves disease. Through Arm-PCR of CDR3 regions and iRepertoire HTBI primers, TCR beta libraries were built. One entry per CDR3 protein, called by TCRdb with MiXCR from the multiplex PCR reads. The sample has 400,000 to 450,000 distinct CDR3 sequences, over 15% seen once; the top ten hold roughly 10%. Time point of the sample: newly diagnosed GD, antithyroid drugs for less than 3 months. The TCR library used RNA extracted from PBMCs. These data also formed part of another study, on T cells in Graves' hyperthyroidism and ophthalmopathy.

This sample comprised peripheral blood mononuclear cells (PBMCs), obtained at new diagnosis, from a patient treated with antithyroid drugs. This clonotype was sampled from a woman aged 25 to 39 with Graves disease.

CDR3 nucleotide sequence: TGTGCCACCAGCAGAGTCGGGACTAGCGGGAGAAGATCCTACAATGAGCAGTTCTTC. Encoded protein: CATSRVGTSGRRSYNEQFF. The gene calls are TRBV15 and TRBJ2-1; 14 bases map to TRBD2. The CDR3 runs 19 residues. Germline V gene sequence: CDR1 LNHNV, CDR2 YYDKDF (reference sequence). The V gene end was trimmed by 1 base and the J gene end by 1 base; junction bases not matched to a gene: 6.